The TCR beta chain described here comes from a study of post-analysis software for immune sequencing data. Looking at the study overall: As for disease course, relapsing-remitting, secondary progressive and progressive-relapsing multiple sclerosis were all included.

Broader study findings: There was significantly lower normalized Chao1 diversity in multiple sclerosis patients than in controls. Controls had lower frequencies than patients of five or six TRBV segments, which included TRBV5-6, TRBV5-1 and TRBV20-1.

The CDR3 has 14 residues. Trimming took off 0 bases at V and 3 bases at J, with 11 bases between the two ends. In germline, CDR1 is SQVTM, CDR2 ANQGSEA. Presence of unique molecular identifiers characterized the TCR beta cDNA libraries. Input amounts of 1 to 10 million T cells were used. These gave roughly 0.5 million cDNA molecules, so each molecule approximated one T cell. TCRdb passed the PCR reads through MiXCR, listing each CDR3 protein once. The sample lists some 700,000 distinct CDR3 sequences, approximately 60% seen once, with approximately 11% in the top ten. Details on this clonotype: Its antigen is still unknown.

The chain links TRBV29-1 to TRBJ1-2; D unclear. The clonotype originates from a girl aged 2-10 years with multiple sclerosis. The sample comprised blood. For the CDR3, the DNA is TGCAGCGTTGAAGATCTAAGGGATCACTATGGCTACACCTTC. Translated, it gives CSVEDLRDHYGYTF.